The source of this TCR beta chain is a study of beta chain features in type 1 diabetes. The authors reverse transcribed all of the isolated RNA, so sequencing captured expressed TCRB transcripts. Only in-frame clones appear in the TCRdb table, and some are missing; sequencing was by immunoSEQ multiplex PCR. The repertoire consists of 500,000 to 700,000 clones, with roughly a sixth occurring once and the leading ten covering about 0.087%. Germline values: CDR1 LGHNA, CDR2 YSLEER. This CDR3 is 16 amino acids long. Trimming pared 4 bases from V and 4 bases from J, leaving 16 bases between. The table lists this clone with a few counts.

The V call is TRBV4-3, the J call TRBJ1-4; tentative D call: TRBD1 (5 bases). The sample was naive CD4+ T cells from blood. The TCR originated in a man aged 18 to 29 in good health. As DNA, the CDR3 is TGCGCCAGCAGCCTGTCCGGGACCCTGGTTAATGAAAAACTGTTTTTT. Residues: CASSLSGTLVNEKLFF.